This paragraph reports one T cell receptor (beta chain). The record originates from a study of T cell responses to AZD1222 COVID-19 vaccine. Germline-derived CDR1 and CDR2 are SGHTA and FQGNSA. The CDR3 has 12 amino acids. Trimming cost V 5 bases and J 4 bases, with 9 bases left between them. The repertoire was sequenced with immunoSEQ multiplex PCR; TCRdb's copy has only in-frame clones and lacks some. This table holds 120,000 or so clones, approximately 89% found once. The genes are TRBV7-2 and TRBJ2-7; D gene uncertain. The input for sequencing was peripheral blood, taken on day 0 of AZD1222 vaccination. The source of this sequence is an adult in good health. DNA of the CDR3: TGTGCCAGCAGCCCGAGCGTGTACGAGCAGTACTTC. It specifies CASSPSVYEQYF.